These T cell receptor beta chains were read from a single sample in a study of blood T cell repertoires in COVID-19. Method: immunoSEQ multiplex PCR; TCRdb's copy keeps in-frame clones and lacks some. The sample shows more than 250,000 clones, 92% of them seen only once. Material: PBMCs or T cells enriched from blood (not recorded which). The receptors here all came from a woman in her thirties who had recovered from COVID-19. CDR3s include the opening cysteine and the closing phenylalanine or tryptophan. The D gene is left open where the match is weak. Clone size is not always given. Where it is, it says once, few, many or a class for expanded clones.

>TRBV10-3|NA|NA|TRBJ1-5
CAISDSGEGQPQHF
TGTGCCATCAGTGACTCAGGGGAGGGACAGCCCCAGCATTTT
>TRBV5-8|NA|NA|TRBJ2-7
CASSGEGRQYF
TGTGCCAGCAGCGGTGAGGGTCGGCAGTACTTC
>TRBV24-1|NA|NA|TRBJ1-2
CATSDNTDYYGYTF
TGTGCCACCAGTGATAATACGGACTACTATGGCTACACCTTC
>TRBV18|NA|TRBD2|TRBJ2-1
CASSRDLAGDNEQFF
TGTGCCAGCTCACGCGATCTAGCGGGAGACAATGAGCAGTTCTTC
>TRBV10-3|NA|TRBD2|TRBJ2-2
CAIRGLASNTGELFF
TGTGCCATCAGGGGACTAGCGTCGAACACCGGGGAGCTGTTTTTT
>TRBV9|NA|TRBD2|TRBJ2-1
CASTGLAHNEQFF
TGTGCCAGCACTGGACTAGCCCACAATGAGCAGTTCTTC
>TRBV3-1/TRBV3-2|once|NA|TRBJ1-1
CASSLRGMTEAFF
TGTGCCAGCAGCCTAAGGGGGATGACTGAAGCTTTCTTT
>TRBV7-8|NA|TRBD1|TRBJ2-1
CASSVHRGIEQFF
TGTGCCAGCAGCGTACACAGGGGGATTGAGCAGTTCTTC
>TRBV4-1|NA|NA|TRBJ2-1
CASSQVAGAGEFF
TGCGCCAGCAGCCAAGTTGCGGGAGCAGGGGAGTTCTTC
>TRBV2|once|NA|TRBJ2-7
CASSVQASYEQYF
TGTGCCAGCAGTGTCCAGGCGAGCTACGAGCAGTACTTC
>TRBV7-2|NA|TRBD2|TRBJ2-5
CASSLNVAGGETQYF
TGTGCCAGCAGCTTAAATGTAGCGGGAGGAGAGACCCAGTACTTC
>TRBV6-2/TRBV6-3|NA|NA|TRBJ1-1
CASSYYHRVATEAFF
TGTGCCAGCAGTTACTACCACAGGGTAGCCACTGAAGCTTTCTTT
>TRBV13|NA|TRBD1|TRBJ1-1
CASTNRQGMNTEAFF
TGTGCCAGCACAAATCGACAGGGGATGAACACTGAAGCTTTCTTT
>TRBV7-8|NA|NA|TRBJ1-2
CASSLGPGTGYGYTF
TGTGCCAGCAGCTTAGGCCCGGGAACAGGGTATGGCTACACCTTC
>TRBV6-5|NA|NA|TRBJ2-1
CASSYDRTRNEQFF
TGTGCCAGCAGTTACGACAGAACCCGCAATGAGCAGTTCTTC
>TRBV5-1|many|NA|TRBJ2-1
CASSLDGTSYNEQFF
TGCGCCAGCAGCTTGGACGGGACAAGCTACAATGAGCAGTTCTTC
>TRBV19|once|TRBD2|TRBJ2-2
CASRRQRGVLAGGTGELFF
TGTGCCAGTAGAAGACAACGGGGGGTGCTAGCGGGAGGAACCGGGGAGCTGTTTTTT
>TRBV29-1|NA|TRBD1|TRBJ2-1
CSARPTGVYNEQFF
TGCAGCGCCCGACCGACAGGGGTATACAATGAGCAGTTCTTC
>TRBV5-4|NA|NA|TRBJ2-3
CASSPGGASTDTQYF
TGTGCCAGCAGCCCTGGGGGGGCTAGCACAGATACGCAGTATTTT
>TRBV19|once|NA|TRBJ2-7
CASSGLDRYEQYF
TGTGCCAGTAGTGGACTTGACAGGTACGAGCAGTACTTC
>TRBV19|NA|TRBD1|TRBJ2-2
CASSLGGAGELFF
TGTGCCAGTAGTTTAGGGGGCGCCGGGGAGCTGTTTTTT
>TRBV19|NA|TRBD2|TRBJ2-7
CASSIAGGNEQYF
TGTGCCAGTAGTATAGCGGGAGGGAATGAGCAGTACTTC
>TRBV28|NA|NA|TRBJ1-1
CASSLIPGNLQAFF
TGTGCCAGCAGTTTAATCCCAGGGAATCTTCAAGCTTTCTTT
>TRBV28|NA|NA|TRBJ2-7
CASSFRAYEQYF
TGTGCCAGCAGTTTCCGAGCCTACGAGCAGTACTTC
>TRBV10-2|NA|NA|TRBJ2-1
CASSSSLAGEQFF
TGCGCCAGCAGTTCCTCTCTAGCTGGTGAGCAGTTCTTC
>TRBV3-1/TRBV3-2|NA|TRBD2|TRBJ2-1
CASSQYGLAGLTSHNEQFF
TGTGCCAGCAGCCAGTACGGGCTAGCGGGGCTAACATCCCACAATGAGCAGTTCTTC
>TRBV18|NA|TRBD2|TRBJ2-3
CASSSPLAGPTDTQYF
TGTGCCAGCTCATCCCCACTAGCGGGCCCCACAGATACGCAGTATTTT
>TRBV18|NA|TRBD2|TRBJ2-7
CASSTSGPYEQYF
TGTGCCAGCTCAACTAGCGGCCCCTACGAGCAGTACTTC
>TRBV9|NA|NA|TRBJ1-3
CASSVGQFSGNTIYF
TGTGCCAGCAGCGTAGGCCAGTTCTCTGGAAACACCATATATTTT
>TRBV6-1|once|NA|TRBJ1-5
CASSESQGLNQPQHF
TGTGCCAGCAGTGAGTCGCAGGGCCTCAATCAGCCCCAGCATTTT
>TRBV19|once|TRBD1|TRBJ2-1
CASSIQGAGSEQFF
TGTGCCAGTAGTATCCAGGGGGCGGGGTCTGAGCAGTTCTTC
>TRBV11-2|NA|TRBD1|TRBJ2-1
CASSSYIRDRGGMQQFF
TGTGCCAGCAGCTCTTATATCCGGGACAGGGGAGGAATGCAGCAGTTCTTC
>TRBV7-2|NA|NA|TRBJ1-5
CASSPMDSQPQHF
TGTGCCAGCAGCCCTATGGACAGTCAGCCCCAGCATTTT
>TRBV11-2|NA|TRBD1|TRBJ2-7
CASSLGQGRNYEQYF
TGTGCCAGCAGCTTAGGACAGGGCCGAAACTACGAGCAGTACTTC